Listed below are T cell receptor beta chains from one sample, sequenced in a study of blood T cell repertoires in COVID-19. The assay was immunoSEQ multiplex PCR, and TCRdb's table has in-frame clones only and misses some. Of around 190,000 clones in the sample, 88% are singletons; the top ten hold about 18%. Material for sequencing was peripheral blood. Receptors were obtained from a man aged 45-65 years with COVID-19, enrolled during active disease. Each CDR3 is given with its conserved first and last residue. A D gene is named only where the DNA matches it firmly. A clone size is listed for some rows: how often the clone was seen (once, few, many), or a class if it is expanded.

>TRBV5-6|TRBD1|TRBJ1-4|NA
TGTGCCAGCAGGCCCAGGGGGCTTGGTGAAAAACTGTTTTTT
CASRPRGLGEKLFF
>TRBV21-1|NA|TRBJ2-7|NA
TGTGCCAGCAGGAAGGTGAGGGGACAGGGGGCTAGCGAGCAGTACTTC
CASRKVRGQGASEQYF
>TRBV7-3|NA|TRBJ2-1|NA
TGTGCCAGCAGCTTATTCAGCTCCTACAATGAGCAGTTCTTC
CASSLFSSYNEQFF
>TRBV7-8|TRBD1|TRBJ1-4|NA
TGTGCCAGCAGCAGCCGGGACAGGGGAACCCTGAATGAAAAACTGTTTTTT
CASSSRDRGTLNEKLFF
>TRBV9|NA|TRBJ1-2|NA
TGTGCCAGCACCGACGGACTCTATGGCTACACCTTC
CASTDGLYGYTF
>TRBV6-6|TRBD1|TRBJ1-1|NA
TGTGCCAGCAGGGGACGGACAGGGAACACTGAAGCTTTCTTT
CASRGRTGNTEAFF
>TRBV27|NA|TRBJ1-1|NA
TGTGCCAGCAGTTTAAAGCGCGGTGGGGGCCTGAACACTGAAGCTTTCTTT
CASSLKRGGGLNTEAFF
>TRBV6-2/TRBV6-3|NA|TRBJ2-5|few
TGTGCCAGCAGTTACTCGGCAGAGCCGGGGGAGACCCAGTACTTC
CASSYSAEPGETQYF
>TRBV6-6|NA|TRBJ1-2|NA
TGTGCCAGCAGTTACGGGGACTTGCGGGACTATGGCTACACCTTC
CASSYGDLRDYGYTF
>TRBV29-1|NA|TRBJ1-2|NA
TGCAGCCTTAAAGGGCCCCGGGACTATGGCTACACCTTC
CSLKGPRDYGYTF
>TRBV5-4|NA|TRBJ2-3|NA
TGTGCCAGCAGCTTGATCGTCGGAGGGAGCACAGATACGCAGTATTTT
CASSLIVGGSTDTQYF
>TRBV30|TRBD1|TRBJ2-7|few
TGTGCCTGGAGTGGTGACAGGGTCGAGCAGTACTTC
CAWSGDRVEQYF
>TRBV6-5|TRBD1|TRBJ2-7|NA
TGTGCCAGCTCAGTTACAGGGGCCTACGAGCAGTACTTC
CASSVTGAYEQYF
>TRBV11-2|TRBD2|TRBJ2-5|NA
TGTGCCAGCAGCTTACGCGGGGGGCGTACAGAGACCCAGTACTTC
CASSLRGGRTETQYF
>TRBV5-1|TRBD2|TRBJ2-7|few
TGCGCCAGCAGACCAGGGACTAGCGGGAGGCAGCCCTACGAGCAGTACTTC
CASRPGTSGRQPYEQYF
>TRBV5-1|TRBD1|TRBJ1-1|few
TGCGCCAGCAGTCCGGGACAGGGGGCTGTTGAAGCTTTCTTT
CASSPGQGAVEAFF
>TRBV11-2|TRBD1|TRBJ2-7|NA
TGTGCCAGCAGTTCACAGGGGGCTTTCTACGAGCAGTACTTC
CASSSQGAFYEQYF
>TRBV10-3|NA|TRBJ2-1|NA
TGTGCCATCAAAGTGACGGGGGGCATGAATGAGCAGTTCTTC
CAIKVTGGMNEQFF
>TRBV2|TRBD1|TRBJ2-3|few
TGTGCCAGCAGTCCCGGGACAGGGTCTTTAGATACGCAGTATTTT
CASSPGTGSLDTQYF
>TRBV18|NA|TRBJ1-1|NA
TGTGCCAGCTCACCACCAGCAGGGGTGAACACTGAAGCTTTCTTT
CASSPPAGVNTEAFF
>TRBV12-3/TRBV12-4|NA|TRBJ1-1|once
TGTGCCAGCAGTTTTAGTTTGAACACTGAAGCTTTCTTT
CASSFSLNTEAFF
>TRBV15|NA|TRBJ2-2|NA
TGTGCCACCTCCCAGGGGAAGGGTGGGAACACCGGGGAGCTGTTTTTT
CATSQGKGGNTGELFF
>TRBV5-4|TRBD1|TRBJ2-5|NA
TGTGCCAGCAGCTTGGCCAGGGGGCTTACCGAGACCCAGTACTTC
CASSLARGLTETQYF
>TRBV19|NA|TRBJ1-5|NA
TGTGCCAGTAGTATACGGGAAAATCAGCCCCAGCATTTT
CASSIRENQPQHF
>TRBV10-3|TRBD2|TRBJ2-1|NA
TGTGCCATCAGTGATAGGGAGGGAGGGGTAATGTACAATGAGCAGTTCTTC
CAISDREGGVMYNEQFF
>TRBV4-2|TRBD2|TRBJ2-2|NA
TGTGCCAGCAGCCCAGCCGGACTAGCGGGGTTCACCGGGGAGCTGTTTTTT
CASSPAGLAGFTGELFF
>TRBV6-5|TRBD1|TRBJ2-2|NA
TGTGCCAGCAGTCGACAGGGGCGTGGGGCCGGGGAGCTGTTTTTT
CASSRQGRGAGELFF
>TRBV7-2|NA|TRBJ2-5|NA
TGTGCCAGCAGCATTCAGGGTGAGACCCAGTACTTC
CASSIQGETQYF
>TRBV5-1|NA|TRBJ2-2|once
TGCGCCAGCAGCTTGTCCTTAACGAACACCGGGGAGCTGTTTTTT
CASSLSLTNTGELFF
>TRBV9|TRBD1|TRBJ2-7|NA
TGTGCCAGCAGCGTAGGCGTAAGGGGGACAGATGCCTACGAGCAGTACTTC
CASSVGVRGTDAYEQYF
>TRBV11-2|NA|TRBJ2-2|NA
TGTGCCAGCAGCTTAGGAGTCACCGGGGAGCTGTTTTTT
CASSLGVTGELFF
>TRBV29-1|NA|TRBJ2-7|NA
TGCAGCGTTGGGTCAGGGCAGGACTACGAGCAGTACTTC
CSVGSGQDYEQYF
>TRBV5-5|NA|TRBJ2-5|NA
TGTGCCAGCAGCTTGGCTCAGGGAGGTGGTTCGGAGACCCAGTACTTC
CASSLAQGGGSETQYF
>TRBV6-4|TRBD2|TRBJ2-3|NA
TGTGCCAGCAAACGGGACAGCGGGGGGTTAGATACGCAGTATTTT
CASKRDSGGLDTQYF
>TRBV11-1|TRBD1|TRBJ2-2|NA
TGTGCCAGCAGCTTGGACAGGGACAACACCGGGGAGCTGTTTTTT
CASSLDRDNTGELFF
>TRBV28|NA|TRBJ1-2|NA
TGTGCCAGCCACAGTCCCCAGGGGTCTAACTATGGCTACACCTTC
CASHSPQGSNYGYTF
>TRBV5-1|NA|TRBJ1-1|NA
TGCGCCAGCAGCTTGGGGGCTTCCCAGTTGAACACTGAAGCTTTCTTT
CASSLGASQLNTEAFF
>TRBV27|TRBD1|TRBJ1-4|NA
TGTGCCAGCAGTTCGCGGACAGGGGGTTCTGCCGCAACTAATGAAAAACTGTTTTTT
CASSSRTGGSAATNEKLFF
>TRBV21-1|NA|TRBJ2-6|NA
TGTGCCAGCAGCAAAGTTAAACCAGGTGGCGCCAACGTCCTGACTTTC
CASSKVKPGGANVLTF
>TRBV6-5|NA|TRBJ1-6|NA
TGTGCCAGCAGTTTGCAGGGTTTCAGCTCACCCCTCCACTTT
CASSLQGFSSPLHF
>TRBV5-6|TRBD2|TRBJ2-5|once
TGTGCCAGCAGCCACGGGACTAGCGGGTCGGTAGGATTGGAGACCCAGTACTTC
CASSHGTSGSVGLETQYF
>TRBV27|TRBD2|TRBJ2-7|NA
TGTGCCAGCAGTTGGCGGGAGGGCGTCTACGAGCAGTACTTC
CASSWREGVYEQYF
>TRBV29-1|NA|TRBJ1-3|NA
TGCAGCGTGTTCACTGGAAACACCATATATTTT
CSVFTGNTIYF
>TRBV19|TRBD2|TRBJ2-1|NA
TGTGCCAGTAGTCAGACAGGACTAGCGGGGGGTACTAGCTCCTACAATGAGCAGTTCTTC
CASSQTGLAGGTSSYNEQFF
>TRBV6-1|NA|TRBJ2-7|NA
TGTGCCAGCAGTGAATTAGCAGGGGACAACGAGCAGTACTTC
CASSELAGDNEQYF
>TRBV29-1|TRBD1|TRBJ1-1|NA
TGCAGCGTCTCCGGACAGGGATATAAGGACACTGAAGCTTTCTTT
CSVSGQGYKDTEAFF
>TRBV7-9|TRBD1|TRBJ1-4|NA
TGTGCCAGCAGCCAGGGACAGGGGGCGTTAAAACTGTTTTTT
CASSQGQGALKLFF
>TRBV15|NA|TRBJ1-2|NA
TGTGCCACCAGCAGAGATCGAAGCCCGAGTCCATATGGCTACACCTTC
CATSRDRSPSPYGYTF
>TRBV18|NA|TRBJ1-4|NA
TGTGCCAGCTCACCACTCCAGTTTGCAACTAATGAAAAACTGTTTTTT
CASSPLQFATNEKLFF